This TCR beta chain originates from a study of OX40 agonist ivuxolimab in advanced cancers. Some background on the complete study: Ivuxolimab, which targeted the costimulatory receptor OX40 (CD134), was an agonistic, fully human IgG2 monoclonal antibody. Three dose-escalation patients achieved partial responses, one with hepatocellular carcinoma and two with cutaneous melanoma. Of the 50 to 55 patients in dose escalation, 19 had hepatocellular carcinoma, about 15 had melanoma, 9 had renal cell carcinoma and 9 had head and neck cancer. The paper covers the monotherapy dose-escalation part of the phase I ivuxolimab trial, which included N ≈ 50 patients. Peripheral TCRbeta sequencing aimed to test whether ivuxolimab altered TCR sequence diversity and caused clonal T-cell expansion. Intravenous ivuxolimab was administered to patients every 2 weeks at six dose levels: 0.01, 0.1, 0.3, 1.5, 3 and 10 mg/kg. Patients were allowed to have had prior anti-PD-1, anti-PD-L1 or anti-CTLA-4 therapy, and around 41% of the dose-escalation patients had previously received checkpoint inhibitors. In the dose-escalation cohort, roughly four fifths of patients were male, and the mean age was approximately 60 years, with a range of about 23 to 90. Findings and caveats that apply to the study as a whole: The antigen specificity of the peripheral T cells that underwent clonal expansion was not determined. In the 0.1-3.0 mg/kg groups, partial responders had among the lowest normalized peripheral clonal expansion, particularly in CD8+ T cells. Low levels of normalized T-cell clonal expansion were also seen in some nonresponding patients. On average, CD8+ T cells showed more expanded clones than CD4+ T cells after ivuxolimab. At doses from 0.1 to 3.0 mg/kg, clonal expansion was seen in both CD4+ and CD8+ blood T cells between baseline and week 6.

From the germline V gene (reference sequence), CDR1 is GTSNPN and CDR2 is SVGIG. V was cut back by 1 base and J by 9 bases, leaving a gap of 9 bases between them. The CDR3, cysteine through phenylalanine, is 11 amino acids long. Only the CDR3 portion is preserved as DNA: 33 bases, with reading frame beginning at the first base. The trial excluded patients who had a history of autoimmune disease or who were on systemic immunosuppression. Peripheral blood for TCR sequencing was drawn from every dose cohort at baseline, at cycle 4 day 1 and at cycle 7 day 1. Samples were obtained from an open-label, multicenter, first-in-human phase I dose-escalation trial of ivuxolimab. Adults with locally advanced or metastatic melanoma, renal cell, hepatocellular, or head and neck squamous cell carcinoma were enrolled in the trial. Before TCR sequencing, CD4+ and CD8+ T cells were separately sorted from peripheral blood.

Details on this clone: It lacks a known antigen. No qualities accompany the bases; no much larger clone lies one base away.

To sequence the TCRbeta CDR3 region, genomic DNA was isolated from the sorted cells. The immunoSEQ Assay was used to sequence the TCRbeta CDR3 regions. This immuneACCESS table, as held by TCRdb, lists in-frame sequences with V and J called but not all clones. Of the missing ones, under half trace to an unresolved V gene in checked studies; the others have no known cause. Across this sample there are about 43,000 clones, with 75% to 90% seen only once. The ten largest account for about 35% of the sample. The source was CD4+ or CD8+ T cells sorted from blood, collected in a trial of the OX40 agonist ivuxolimab. The receptor comes from an adult with an advanced solid tumor such as melanoma, head and neck, liver or kidney cancer. The rearranged chain carries TRBV30 and TRBJ1-2; no D segment can be confidently identified. The DNA sequence follows: TGTGCCTGGAGTGCCGGTTCTAGCTACACCTTC. Its translation reads: CAWSAGSSYTF.